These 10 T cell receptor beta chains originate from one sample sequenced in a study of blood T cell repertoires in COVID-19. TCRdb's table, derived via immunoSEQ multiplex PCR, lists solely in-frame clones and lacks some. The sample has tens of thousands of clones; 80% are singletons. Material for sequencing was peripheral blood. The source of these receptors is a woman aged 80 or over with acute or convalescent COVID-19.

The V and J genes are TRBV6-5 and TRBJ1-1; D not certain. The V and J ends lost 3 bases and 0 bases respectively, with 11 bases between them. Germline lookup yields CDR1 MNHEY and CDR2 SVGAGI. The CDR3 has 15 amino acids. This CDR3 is CASSYAGWVNTEAFF. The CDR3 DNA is TGTGCCAGCAGTTATGCGGGGTGGGTGAACACTGAAGCTTTCTTT.

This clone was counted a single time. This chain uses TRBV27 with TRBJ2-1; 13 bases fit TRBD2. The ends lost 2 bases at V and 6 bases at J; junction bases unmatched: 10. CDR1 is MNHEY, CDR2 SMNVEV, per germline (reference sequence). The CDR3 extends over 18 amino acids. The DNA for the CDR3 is TGTGCCAGCAGTTTACTACTAGCGGGAGGGCCGTCGGTCAATGAGCAGTTCTTC. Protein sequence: CASSLLLAGGPSVNEQFF.

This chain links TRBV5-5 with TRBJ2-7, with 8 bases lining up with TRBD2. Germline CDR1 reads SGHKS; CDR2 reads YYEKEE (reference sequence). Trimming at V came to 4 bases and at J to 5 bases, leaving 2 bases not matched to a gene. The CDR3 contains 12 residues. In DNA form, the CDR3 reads TGTGCCAGCAGCCAACTAGCGGACGAGCAGTACTTC. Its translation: CASSQLADEQYF.

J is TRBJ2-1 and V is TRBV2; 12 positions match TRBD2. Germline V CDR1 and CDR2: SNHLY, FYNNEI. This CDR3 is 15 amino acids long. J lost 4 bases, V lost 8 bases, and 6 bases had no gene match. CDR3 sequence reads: CASGGGTSGYNEQFF. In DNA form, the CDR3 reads TGTGCCAGCGGAGGGGGGACTAGCGGGTACAATGAGCAGTTCTTC.

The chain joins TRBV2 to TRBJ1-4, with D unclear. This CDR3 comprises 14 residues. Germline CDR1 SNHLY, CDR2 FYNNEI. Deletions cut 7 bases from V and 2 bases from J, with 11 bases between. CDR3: CASIDFVTNEKLFF. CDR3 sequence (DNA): TGTGCCAGCATAGACTTTGTGACTAATGAAAAACTGTTTTTT.

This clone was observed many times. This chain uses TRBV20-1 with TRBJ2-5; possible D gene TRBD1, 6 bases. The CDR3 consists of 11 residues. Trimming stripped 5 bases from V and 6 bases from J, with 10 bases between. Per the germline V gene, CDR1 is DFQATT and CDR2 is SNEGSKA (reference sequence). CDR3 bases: TGCAGTGCTCAGGGGCCTCAGACCCAGTACTTC. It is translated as CSAQGPQTQYF.

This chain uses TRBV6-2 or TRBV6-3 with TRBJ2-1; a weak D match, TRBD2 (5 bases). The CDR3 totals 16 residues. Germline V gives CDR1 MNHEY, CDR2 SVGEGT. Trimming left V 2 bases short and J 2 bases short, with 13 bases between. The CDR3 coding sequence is TGTGCCAGCAGTTACCCCGGGGTAGCAGCCTACAATGAGCAGTTCTTC. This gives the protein CASSYPGVAAYNEQFF.

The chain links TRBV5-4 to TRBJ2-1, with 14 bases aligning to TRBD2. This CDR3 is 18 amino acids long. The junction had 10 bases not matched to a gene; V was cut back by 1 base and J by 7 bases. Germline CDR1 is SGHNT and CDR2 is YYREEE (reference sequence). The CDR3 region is CASSLRTSGRRGENEQFF. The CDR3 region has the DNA TGTGCCAGCAGCTTGAGGACTAGCGGGAGGCGGGGGGAGAATGAGCAGTTCTTC.

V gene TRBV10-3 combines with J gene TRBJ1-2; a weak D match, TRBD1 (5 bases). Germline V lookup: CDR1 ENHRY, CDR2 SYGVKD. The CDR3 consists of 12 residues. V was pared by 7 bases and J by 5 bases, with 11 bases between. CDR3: CAITQGGYGYTF. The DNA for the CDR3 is TGTGCCATCACCCAGGGAGGATATGGCTACACCTTC.

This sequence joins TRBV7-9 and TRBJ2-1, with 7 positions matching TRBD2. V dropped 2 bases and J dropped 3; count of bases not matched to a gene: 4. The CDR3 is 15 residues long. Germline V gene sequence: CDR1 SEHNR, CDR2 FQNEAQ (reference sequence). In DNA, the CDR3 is TGTGCCAGCAGCTTAATGGCGGGAGACTACAATGAGCAGTTCTTC. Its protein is CASSLMAGDYNEQFF.